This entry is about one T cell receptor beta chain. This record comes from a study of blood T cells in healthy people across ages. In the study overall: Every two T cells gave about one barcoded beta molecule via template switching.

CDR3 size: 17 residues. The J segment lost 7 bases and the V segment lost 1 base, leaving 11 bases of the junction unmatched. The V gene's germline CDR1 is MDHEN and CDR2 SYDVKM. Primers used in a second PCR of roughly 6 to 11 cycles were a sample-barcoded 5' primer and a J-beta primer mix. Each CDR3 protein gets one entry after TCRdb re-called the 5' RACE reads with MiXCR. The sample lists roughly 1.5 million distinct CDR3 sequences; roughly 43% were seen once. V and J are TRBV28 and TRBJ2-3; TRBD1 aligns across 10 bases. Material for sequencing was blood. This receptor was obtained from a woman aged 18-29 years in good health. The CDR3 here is CASSLYSGTGEMNTQYF. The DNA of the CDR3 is TGTGCCAGCAGTTTATATTCCGGGACAGGGGAGATGAATACGCAGTATTTT.